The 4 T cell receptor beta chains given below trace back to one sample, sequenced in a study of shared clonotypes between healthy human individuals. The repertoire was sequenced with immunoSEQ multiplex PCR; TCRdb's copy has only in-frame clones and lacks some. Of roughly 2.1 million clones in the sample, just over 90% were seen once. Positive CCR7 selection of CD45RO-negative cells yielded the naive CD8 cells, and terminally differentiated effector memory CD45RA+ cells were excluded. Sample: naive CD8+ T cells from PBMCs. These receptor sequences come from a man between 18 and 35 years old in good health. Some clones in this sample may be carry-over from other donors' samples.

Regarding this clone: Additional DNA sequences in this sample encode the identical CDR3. CDR3 DNA: TGTGCCAGCAGTTACAGGCAGGGCCCAGATACGCAGTATTTT. It is translated as CASSYRQGPDTQYF. The rearrangement uses TRBV6-6 and TRBJ2-3; tentatively, D is TRBD1 (5 bases). CDR1 is MNHNY, CDR2 SVGAGI, per germline (reference sequence). Trimming left V 2 bases short and J 4 bases short, with 10 bases between. The CDR3 loop spans 14 amino acids.

The CDR3 loop is CASSIRAGGWTGELFF. CDR3 sequence (DNA): TGTGCCAGCAGTATAAGAGCTGGGGGTTGGACCGGGGAGCTGTTTTTT. The V and J genes are TRBV28 and TRBJ2-2; D is tentatively TRBD1 or TRBD2 (5 bases each). The CDR3 is made up of 16 amino acids. Germline CDR1 is MDHEN and CDR2 is SYDVKM. Trimming cost V 5 bases and J 5 bases, with 18 bases left between them.

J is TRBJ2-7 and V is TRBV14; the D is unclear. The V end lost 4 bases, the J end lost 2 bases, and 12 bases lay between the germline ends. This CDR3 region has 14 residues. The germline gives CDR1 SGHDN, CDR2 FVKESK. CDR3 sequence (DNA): TGTGCCAGCAGCCTAGTACCAGGAGCCTACGAGCAGTACTTC. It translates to CASSLVPGAYEQYF.

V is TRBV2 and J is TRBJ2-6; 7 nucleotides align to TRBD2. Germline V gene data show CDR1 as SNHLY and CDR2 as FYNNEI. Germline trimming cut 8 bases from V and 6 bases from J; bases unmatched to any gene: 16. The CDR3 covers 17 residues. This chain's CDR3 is CASGGGGQHGSANVLTF. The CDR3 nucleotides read TGTGCCAGCGGGGGGGGTGGCCAGCACGGCTCGGCCAACGTCCTGACTTTC.